The clone carrying this T cell receptor (beta chain) was picked up many times. Its matching antigen is unknown. The authors deemed Graves' hyperthyroidism stable absent ophthalmopathy progression within 18 months. V was cut by 3 bases and J by 7 bases, with 18 bases left in between. Germline V gene sequence: CDR1 MGHDK, CDR2 SYGVNS. The CDR3 is made up of 16 amino acids. TCR beta CDR3 sequences were amplified from RNA transcripts. The HTBI primer set was used in a first-round RT-PCR of the TCR CDR3. One entry per CDR3 protein, called by TCRdb with MiXCR from the multiplex PCR reads. The data show roughly 840,000 distinct CDR3 sequences, 38% seen once. The data were obtained in a study of T cells in Graves' hyperthyroidism and ophthalmopathy. Study at large: Once the initial diagnosis was made, peripheral blood was obtained before any treatment. Study-wide results and caveats: Within blood appeared most thyroid clonotypes that had expanded above 0.001. Stable hyperthyroidism was told apart from ophthalmopathy by a model built on 13 V-J features.

This sequence was found in a man aged 18-30 years with Graves' hyperthyroidism. The chain combines TRBV25-1 with TRBJ1-4; maybe TRBD1 (5 bases). Material: blood. In DNA form, the CDR3 reads TGTGCCAGCAGTGATCCCCCACTAGGGACGGCTGAAAAACTGTTTTTT. Amino acid sequence: CASSDPPLGTAEKLFF.